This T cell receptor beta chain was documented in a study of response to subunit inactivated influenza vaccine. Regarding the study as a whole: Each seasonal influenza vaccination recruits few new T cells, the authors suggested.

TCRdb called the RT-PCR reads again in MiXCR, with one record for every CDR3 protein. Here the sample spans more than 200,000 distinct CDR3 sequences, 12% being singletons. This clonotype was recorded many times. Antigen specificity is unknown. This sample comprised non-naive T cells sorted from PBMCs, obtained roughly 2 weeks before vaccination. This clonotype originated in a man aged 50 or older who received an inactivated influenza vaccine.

CDR3 protein: CSASGGRSPLHF. Written as DNA, the CDR3 is TGCAGTGCTTCAGGGGGCCGCTCACCCCTCCACTTT. This chain joins TRBV20-1 and TRBJ1-6; 8 nucleotides match TRBD1. Losses at the gene ends were 5 bases for V and 10 bases for J; bases not matched to a gene: 4. The CDR3 loop spans 12 amino acids. CDR1 is DFQATT and CDR2 is SNEGSKA in the germline V gene (reference sequence).